This T cell receptor beta chain was sequenced in a study of blood T cell repertoires in COVID-19. Study summary: Nucleic acid was either cDNA or gDNA, and it came from T cells, B-cell-depleted T cells, or PBMCs.

Sequencing used immunoSEQ multiplex PCR; TCRdb keeps in-frame clones, though not all of them. The sample lists tens of thousands of clones, around 81% occurring once. This clone was seen repeatedly, ten times or more. There are 13 residues in the CDR3. With 4 bases removed from V and 11 bases from J, the gap between germline ends came to 18 bases. Germline V gene data show CDR1 as SGHRS and CDR2 as YFSETQ. Sequencing was done on a sample of peripheral blood. The rearrangement uses TRBV5-1 and TRBJ1-1, with D possibly TRBD1 on 5 matching bases. The TCR originated in a human donor in a cohort sampled during active COVID-19. DNA of the CDR3: TGCGCCAGCAGCCATTGGGAGTCAGGGAGGGCTTTCTTT. It codes for CASSHWESGRAFF.